The 17 T cell receptor beta chains in this list originate from one sample, sequenced in a study of breast tumors, draining lymph nodes, adjacent tissues. TCRdb used MiXCR to reprocess the multiplex PCR reads, holding one entry per CDR3 protein. The data contain 150,000 to 250,000 distinct CDR3 sequences, approximately 33% of them seen just once; the ten biggest clones take up approximately 4.5%. Axillary draining lymph nodes of breast cancer patients supplied the node samples. The sequencing sample was made of axillary lymph node tissue. The origin of the receptors is a female donor with breast cancer. Some clones in this sample may be carry-over from other donors' samples.

Regarding this clonotype: Just one base apart from a much larger clone, this may be a read error. V gene TRBV5-6 combines with J gene TRBJ2-1; D gene ambiguous. The CDR3 consists of 15 residues. Trimming removed 4 bases at V and 2 bases at J, with 13 bases between. Germline CDR1 and CDR2: SGHDT and YYEEEE. CDR3 DNA: TGTGCCAGCAGCGTCCGCCCCGAGCCCTACAATGAGCAGTTCTTC. Translated, it gives CASSVRPEPYNEQFF.

As concerns this clonotype: One junction end disagrees with the germline gene, perhaps due to a read error. The rearrangement links TRBV24-1 to TRBJ2-1; tentative D call: TRBD2 (5 bases). The CDR3 covers 16 residues. Germline values: CDR1 KGHDR, CDR2 SFDVKD. The CDR3: CAASSLGASGYNEQFF. CDR3 in DNA: TGTGCCGCCAGCAGCTTGGGAGCTTCGGGGTACAATGAGCAGTTCTTC.

As to this clonotype: The conserved closing phenylalanine or tryptophan is absent in this CDR3, likely reflecting a read error. The chain carries TRBV19 and TRBJ2-1; maybe TRBD2 (6 bases). V dropped 4 bases and J dropped 8 bases, with 21 bases sitting between them. This CDR3 has 16 amino acids. CDR1 and CDR2 (germline): LNHDA, SQIVND (reference sequence). The CDR3 loop is CASSNEAGLSGDEQFS. The CDR3 DNA sequence: TGTGCCAGTAGTAACGAAGCGGGCCTATCGGGGGATGAGCAGTTCTCC.

About this clonotype itself: Given a much more abundant clone one base away, this may be a read error. This chain uses TRBV12-3 or TRBV12-4 with TRBJ2-5; 7 bases map to TRBD2. This CDR3 has 13 amino acids. In DNA, the CDR3 is TGTGCCAGCGGTTTCGGACTAGAAGAGACCCAGTACTTC. Residues: CASGFGLEETQYF.

A few counts support this clonotype. In nucleotides, the CDR3 is TGTGCCAGCGGGACAGGGGGGAGTGAAGCTTTCTTT. This gives the protein CASGTGGSEAFF. The chain uses TRBV11-2 and TRBJ1-1; 11 bases match TRBD1. V gave up 8 bases and J gave up 7 bases; unmatched junction bases: 3. Germline values: CDR1 SGHAT, CDR2 FQNNGV. The CDR3 loop spans 12 amino acids.

This clonotype was seen many times. The chain employs TRBV5-8 and TRBJ2-2; TRBD1 agrees at 10 bases. The CDR3 has 17 residues. The germline V gene has CDR1 SGHTS and CDR2 YDEGEE. The V segment lost 2 bases and the J segment 4 bases; nucleotides outside the gene matches: 8. CDR3 amino acids: CASSFNPGTGVTGELFF. The CDR3 DNA is TGTGCCAGCAGCTTTAATCCCGGGACAGGGGTCACCGGGGAGCTGTTTTTT.

V and J are TRBV30 and TRBJ2-1; D may be TRBD2 (7 bases). V was pared by 3 bases and J by 4 bases, with 19 bases between. The CDR3 is made up of 16 amino acids. Germline CDR1 and CDR2: GTSNPN and SVGIG (reference sequence). The CDR3 region is CAWSRGRPGGYNEQFF. Here the CDR3 DNA reads TGTGCCTGGAGCCGGGGGCGGCCGGGGGGTTACAATGAGCAGTTCTTC.

V gene TRBV29-1 combines with J gene TRBJ2-2, with TRBD1 identical over 10 bases. V dropped 5 bases and J dropped 7; count of bases not matched to a gene: 10. The CDR3 consists of 15 residues. Germline lookup yields CDR1 SQVTM and CDR2 ANQGSEA. The CDR3 coding sequence is TGCAGCGTTCCTCGGACAGGGGGTTTACGCGGGGAGCTGTTTTTT. Its translation is CSVPRTGGLRGELFF.

The chain couples TRBV19 to TRBJ2-2, with 8 bases lining up with TRBD1. Looked up from germline, CDR1 is LNHDA and CDR2 is SQIVND (reference sequence). V lost 7 bases and J lost 11; bases outside the gene matches: 6. The CDR3 loop spans 12 amino acids. The CDR3 DNA sequence: TGTGCCAGTACAAAGTCAGGGGGCGAGCTGTTTTTT. Translated, it gives CASTKSGGELFF.

The chain combines TRBV4-3 with TRBJ2-7; D is perhaps TRBD1 (6 bases). Germline CDR1 and CDR2: LGHNA and YSLEER. Trimming removed 1 base at V and 3 bases at J, with 13 bases between. The CDR3 is made up of 15 amino acids. The CDR3 loop is CASSQGWGPIYEQYF. In DNA, the CDR3 is TGCGCCAGCAGCCAAGGGTGGGGGCCAATCTACGAGCAGTACTTC.

Many counts were recorded for this clonotype. This chain uses TRBV30 with TRBJ2-7; tentative D call: TRBD2 (5 bases). Germline V lookup: CDR1 GTSNPN, CDR2 SVGIG (reference sequence). The V end lost 2 bases, the J end lost 3 bases, and 14 bases lay between the germline ends. The CDR3 is 14 residues long. DNA of the CDR3: TGTGCCTGGAGTCGGGGTTATTCCCTCTACGAGCAGTACTTC. Protein product: CAWSRGYSLYEQYF.

Regarding this clonotype: A read error may explain this, as a much larger clone is one base away. This chain connects TRBV7-2 to TRBJ1-5; D gene ambiguous. CDR3 length: 13 residues. Germline CDR1 reads SGHTA; CDR2 reads FQGNSA. The CDR3 sequence is CASSSLSDQPQRF. The CDR3 DNA follows: TGTGCCAGCAGCTCCCTGTCCGATCAGCCCCAGCGTTTT. Full variable domain (missing parts from reference TRBV7-2 and TRBJ1-5): GAGVSQSPSNKVTEKGKDVELRCDPISGHTALYWYRQSLGQGLEFLIYFQGNSAPDKSGLPSDRFSAERTGGSVSTLTIQRTQQEDSAVYLCASSSLSDQPQRFGDGTRLSIL.

In this sample, this clonotype turned up many times. The V gene is TRBV5-1, the J gene TRBJ2-7; D may be TRBD2 (5 bases). Germline V gene data show CDR1 as SGHRS and CDR2 as YFSETQ. V dropped 4 bases and J dropped 5 bases, with 13 bases sitting between them. This CDR3 region has 13 residues. The CDR3 DNA reads TGCGCCAGCAGCGATGAGGGCGGCGACGAGCAGTACTTC. It encodes CASSDEGGDEQYF.

This clonotype was counted at least ten times. The V gene is TRBV20-1, the J gene TRBJ1-2; no firm D call. The ends were cut back, 8 bases at V and 0 bases at J, with 13 bases in the middle. Germline lookup yields CDR1 DFQATT and CDR2 SNEGSKA (reference sequence). The CDR3 loop spans 13 amino acids. Written as DNA, the CDR3 is TGCAGTTGCAGTGCAGGTGCTAACTATGGCTACACCTTC. Protein product: CSCSAGANYGYTF.

This clonotype has a handful of counts. The CDR3 loop reads CSARETSGNNEQFF. As DNA, the CDR3 is TGCAGTGCTAGAGAGACTAGCGGGAACAATGAGCAGTTCTTC. This sequence joins TRBV20-1 and TRBJ2-1; 11 nucleotides match TRBD2. J gave up 5 bases and V 0 bases, and 0 bases lay outside the gene matches. This CDR3 region has 14 residues. Germline values: CDR1 DFQATT, CDR2 SNEGSKA (reference sequence).

This clonotype was counted many times. The CDR3 bases are TGTGCCAGTAGTAACGACAGGGGGACCTACAATGAGCAGTTCTTC. This translates into CASSNDRGTYNEQFF. The chain couples TRBV19 to TRBJ2-1; 9 bases are shared with TRBD1. Germline CDR1 is LNHDA and CDR2 is SQIVND (reference sequence). The CDR3 loop spans 15 amino acids. J was trimmed by 2 bases and V by 4 bases; bases with no gene match: 3.

This clonotype was counted at least ten times. This chain connects TRBV6-6 to TRBJ2-3; the D gene is possibly TRBD1 (5 bases). Germline CDR1 reads MNHNY; CDR2 reads SVGAGI (reference sequence). CDR3 length equals 13 residues. In DNA form, the CDR3 reads TGTGCGGGGCAATCCTGGGGAACAGATACGCAGTATTTT. It encodes CAGQSWGTDTQYF.